The clone carrying this TCR beta chain was counted at least ten times. Time point specified: sample taken at primary tumor resection. Without sorting, whole RNA was sequenced from tumor, nontumor lung or frozen PBMC. Untreated early-stage non-small cell lung cancer patients, over 55 in total, were the donors. The sample comes from a study of spatial heterogeneity in lung cancer. Study context: Alpha-chain sequences were detected in numbers that were consistently lower than beta-chain sequences.

The CDR3 consists of 15 residues. V lost 2 bases, J lost 4 bases, and 15 bases lay in between. CDR1 and CDR2 from the germline V gene are SGHRS and YFSETQ. TCRdb re-called the 5' RACE reads with MiXCR, one entry per CDR3 protein. Of around 41,000 distinct CDR3 sequences listed, approximately 6.9% are singletons. This clonotype originated in a female donor with early-stage non-small cell lung cancer. This specimen consisted of PBMCs, obtained at surgery. This chain connects TRBV5-1 to TRBJ2-5; D possibly corresponds to TRBD2 (5 bases). The chain's CDR3 is CASSFSGTKGETQYF. The DNA for the CDR3 is TGCGCCAGCAGCTTCTCGGGAACCAAGGGAGAGACCCAGTACTTC. Full variable domain (remainder filled in from reference TRBV5-1 and TRBJ2-5): KAGVTQTPRYLIKTRGQQVTLSCSPISGHRSVSWYQQTPGQGLQFLFEYFSETQRNKGNFPGRFSGRQFSNSRSEMNVSTLELGDSALYLCASSFSGTKGETQYFGPGTRLLVL.